This T cell receptor (beta chain) derives from a study of blood T cell repertoires in COVID-19. Study-level information: Researchers got acute and convalescent COVID-19 samples from the United States, Italy and Spain. T cells, B-cell-depleted T cells, or PBMCs provided the cDNA or gDNA that served as material.

Original analysis: Counts of nucleated cells, estimated from reference gene primer amplification, were obtained. The assay was immunoSEQ multiplex PCR, and TCRdb's table has in-frame clones only and misses some. D and trimming come from the DNA, and the V and J calls and clone size come from that table. The sample consists of about 140,000 clones, roughly 84% of them appearing once. CDR1 SGHRS and CDR2 YFSETQ come from the germline V gene. CDR3 size: 14 residues. The V end lost 4 bases, the J end lost 0 bases, and 10 bases lay between the germline ends. This receptor was identified in a human donor in a cohort sampled during active COVID-19. The genes are TRBV5-1 and TRBJ1-1; no definite D call. The sample comprised peripheral blood. The DNA of the CDR3 is TGCGCCAGCAGCAGCGAACGGGTGAACACTGAAGCTTTCTTT. Protein product: CASSSERVNTEAFF.